This T cell receptor (beta chain) was recovered during a study of cytomegalovirus exposure and HLA in healthy donors. Broader study findings: TCR beta V segments were, for the most part, productive about 87% or about 30% of the time in an earlier analysis.

This clone was seen once. Antigen unknown. Germline V gives CDR1 PRHDT, CDR2 FYEKMQ (reference sequence). CDR3 length equals 11 residues. The PCR was carried out with 60 Vbeta primers and 13 Jbeta primers. Sequencing was performed with immunoSEQ multiplex PCR; in TCRdb, only in-frame clones are kept and a portion is missing. The sample shows about 44,000 clones, around 90% of them seen only once. The sequence derives from a woman aged 40 to 49 in good health and CMV-seropositive. This chain uses TRBV13 with TRBJ2-5; D is unresolved. Judging by the DNA end, TRBJ2-7 fits better; the J call may be wrong. The source material was PBMCs. The CDR3 is CASSLHYEQYF. In DNA form, the CDR3 reads TGTGCCAGCAGCTTACACTACGAGCAGTACTTC.